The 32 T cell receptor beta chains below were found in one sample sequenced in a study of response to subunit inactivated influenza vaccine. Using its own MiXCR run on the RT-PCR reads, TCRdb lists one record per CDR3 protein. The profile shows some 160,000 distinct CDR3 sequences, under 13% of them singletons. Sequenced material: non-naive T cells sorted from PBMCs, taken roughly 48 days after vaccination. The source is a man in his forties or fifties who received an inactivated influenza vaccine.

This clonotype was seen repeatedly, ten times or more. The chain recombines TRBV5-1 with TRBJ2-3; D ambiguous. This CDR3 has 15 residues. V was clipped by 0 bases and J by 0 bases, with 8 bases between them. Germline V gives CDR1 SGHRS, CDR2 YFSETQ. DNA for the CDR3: TGCGCCAGCAGCTTGGTGGTACGAAGCACAGATACGCAGTATTTT. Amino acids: CASSLVVRSTDTQYF. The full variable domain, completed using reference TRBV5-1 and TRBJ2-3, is KAGVTQTPRYLIKTRGQQVTLSCSPISGHRSVSWYQQTPGQGLQFLFEYFSETQRNKGNFPGRFSGRQFSNSRSEMNVSTLELGDSALYLCASSLVVRSTDTQYFGPGTRLTVL.

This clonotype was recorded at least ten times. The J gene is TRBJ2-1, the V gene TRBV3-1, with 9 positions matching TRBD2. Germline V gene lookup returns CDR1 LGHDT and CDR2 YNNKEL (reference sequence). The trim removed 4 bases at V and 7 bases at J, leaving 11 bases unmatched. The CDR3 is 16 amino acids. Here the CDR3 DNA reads TGTGCCAGCAGCCTCAGGAGATTAGCGGGGGAAAATGAGCAGTTCTTC. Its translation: CASSLRRLAGENEQFF.

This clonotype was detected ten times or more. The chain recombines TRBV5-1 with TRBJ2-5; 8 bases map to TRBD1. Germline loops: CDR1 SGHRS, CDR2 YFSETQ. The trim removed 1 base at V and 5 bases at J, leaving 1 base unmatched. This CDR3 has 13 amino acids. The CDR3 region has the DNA TGCGCCAGCAGCTTGCAGGGGGCGGAGACCCAGTACTTC. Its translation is CASSLQGAETQYF.

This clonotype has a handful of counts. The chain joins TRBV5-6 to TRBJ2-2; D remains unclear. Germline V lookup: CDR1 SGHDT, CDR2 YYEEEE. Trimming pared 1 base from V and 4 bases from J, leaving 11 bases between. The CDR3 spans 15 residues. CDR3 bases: TGTGCCAGCAGCTTGAGACCCGTAGGCACCGGGGAGCTGTTTTTT. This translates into CASSLRPVGTGELFF. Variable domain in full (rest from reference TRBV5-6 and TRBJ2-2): DAGVTQSPTHLIKTRGQQVTLRCSPKSGHDTVSWYQQALGQGPQFIFQYYEEEERQRGNFPDRFSGHQFPNYSSELNVNALLLGDSALYLCASSLRPVGTGELFFGEGSRLTVL.

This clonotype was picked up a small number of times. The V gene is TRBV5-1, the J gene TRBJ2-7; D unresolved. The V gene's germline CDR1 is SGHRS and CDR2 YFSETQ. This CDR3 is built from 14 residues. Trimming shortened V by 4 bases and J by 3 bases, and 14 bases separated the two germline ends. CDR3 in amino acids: CASSLLEFSYEQYF. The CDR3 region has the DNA TGCGCCAGCAGCCTGCTCGAGTTCAGCTACGAGCAGTACTTC.

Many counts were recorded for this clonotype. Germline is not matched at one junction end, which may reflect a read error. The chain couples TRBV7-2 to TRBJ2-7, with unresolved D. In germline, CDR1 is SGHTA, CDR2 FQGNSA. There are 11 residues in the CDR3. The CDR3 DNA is TGCGCCAGCAGCCCCGGATACGAGCAGTACTTC. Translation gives CASSPGYEQYF.

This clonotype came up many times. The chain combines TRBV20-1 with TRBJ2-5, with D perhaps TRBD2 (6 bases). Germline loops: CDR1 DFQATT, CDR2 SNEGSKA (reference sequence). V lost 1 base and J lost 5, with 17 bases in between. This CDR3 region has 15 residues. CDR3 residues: CSARGVGTQVETQYF. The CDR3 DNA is TGCAGTGCTAGAGGGGTTGGGACTCAGGTCGAGACCCAGTACTTC.

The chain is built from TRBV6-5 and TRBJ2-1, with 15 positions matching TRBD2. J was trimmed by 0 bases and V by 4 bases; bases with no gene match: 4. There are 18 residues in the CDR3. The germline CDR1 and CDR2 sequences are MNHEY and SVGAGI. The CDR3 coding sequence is TGTGCCAGCAGTTCCGGACTAGCGGGGGGGAGCTCCTACAATGAGCAGTTCTTC. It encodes CASSSGLAGGSSYNEQFF.

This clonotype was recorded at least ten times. CDR3: CASSTHARFNTGELFF. The CDR3 coding sequence is TGTGCCAGCAGCACACACGCCAGATTCAACACCGGGGAGCTGTTTTTT. The J gene is TRBJ2-2, the V gene TRBV7-8; D unclear. V lost 5 bases and J lost 2, with 15 bases in between. The CDR3 runs to 16 residues. Germline CDR1 SGHVS, CDR2 FQNEAQ. Full variable domain (remainder filled in from reference TRBV7-8 and TRBJ2-2): GAGVSQSPRYKVAKRGQDVALRCDPISGHVSLFWYQQALGQGPEFLTYFQNEAQLDKSGLPSDRFFAERPEGSVSTLKIQRTQQEDSAVYLCASSTHARFNTGELFFGEGSRLTVL.

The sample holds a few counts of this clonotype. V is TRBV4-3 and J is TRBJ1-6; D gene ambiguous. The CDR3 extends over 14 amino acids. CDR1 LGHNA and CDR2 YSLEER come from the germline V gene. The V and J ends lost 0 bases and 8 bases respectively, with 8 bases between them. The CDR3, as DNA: TGCGCCAGCAGCCAAGAGCCACGAGATTCACCCCTCCACTTT. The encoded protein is CASSQEPRDSPLHF.

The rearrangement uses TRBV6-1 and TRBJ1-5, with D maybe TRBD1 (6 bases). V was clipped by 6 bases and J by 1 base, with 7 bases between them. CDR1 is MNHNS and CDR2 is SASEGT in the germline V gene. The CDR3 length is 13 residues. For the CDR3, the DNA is TGTGCCAGCAGACAGGGAAGCAATCAGCCCCAGCATTTT. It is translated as CASRQGSNQPQHF.

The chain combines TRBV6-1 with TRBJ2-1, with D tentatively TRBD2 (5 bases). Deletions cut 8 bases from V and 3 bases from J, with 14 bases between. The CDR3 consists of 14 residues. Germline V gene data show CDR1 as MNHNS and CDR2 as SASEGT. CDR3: CASGRGSSYNEQFF. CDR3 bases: TGTGCCAGCGGCAGAGGGAGCAGCTACAATGAGCAGTTCTTC.

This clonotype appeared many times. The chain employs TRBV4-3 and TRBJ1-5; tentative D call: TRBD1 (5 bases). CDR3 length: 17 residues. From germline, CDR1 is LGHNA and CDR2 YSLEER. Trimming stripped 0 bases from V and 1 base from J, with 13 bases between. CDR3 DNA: TGCGCCAGCAGCCAAGATTATGGGGACTTCAGCAATCAGCCCCAGCATTTT. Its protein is CASSQDYGDFSNQPQHF.

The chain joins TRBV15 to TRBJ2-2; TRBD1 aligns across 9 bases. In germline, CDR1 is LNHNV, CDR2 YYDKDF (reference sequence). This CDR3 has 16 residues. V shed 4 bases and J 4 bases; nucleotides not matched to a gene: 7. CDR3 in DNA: TGTGCCACCAGCAAATACAGGGGGCGCGGCACCGGGGAGCTGTTTTTT. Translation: CATSKYRGRGTGELFF.

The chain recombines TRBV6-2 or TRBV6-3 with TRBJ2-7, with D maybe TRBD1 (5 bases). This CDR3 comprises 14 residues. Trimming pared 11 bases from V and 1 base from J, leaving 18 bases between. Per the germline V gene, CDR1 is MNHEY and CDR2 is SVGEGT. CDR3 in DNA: TGTGCCTCAAGATTGACAGCACGATCCTACGAGCAGTACTTC. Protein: CASRLTARSYEQYF.

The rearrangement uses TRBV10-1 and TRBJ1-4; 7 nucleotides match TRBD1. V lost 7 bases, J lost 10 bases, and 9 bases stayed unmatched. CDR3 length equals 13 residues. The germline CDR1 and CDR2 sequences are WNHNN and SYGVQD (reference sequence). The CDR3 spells CASTMNRGGKLFF. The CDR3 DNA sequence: TGCGCCAGCACGATGAACAGGGGTGGAAAACTGTTTTTT.

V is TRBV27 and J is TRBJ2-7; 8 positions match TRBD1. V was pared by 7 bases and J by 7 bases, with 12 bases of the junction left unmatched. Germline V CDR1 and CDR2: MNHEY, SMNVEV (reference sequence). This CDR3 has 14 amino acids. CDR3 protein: CASKRGQGVFEQYF. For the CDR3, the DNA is TGTGCCAGCAAAAGAGGACAGGGAGTTTTTGAGCAGTACTTC.

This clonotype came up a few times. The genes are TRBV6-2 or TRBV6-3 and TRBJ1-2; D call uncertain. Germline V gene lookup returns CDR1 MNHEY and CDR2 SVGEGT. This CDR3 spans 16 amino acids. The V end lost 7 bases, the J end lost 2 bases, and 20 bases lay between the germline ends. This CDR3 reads CASTTEQGSGNYGYTF. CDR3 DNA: TGTGCCAGCACAACTGAGCAAGGCTCGGGGAACTATGGCTACACCTTC.

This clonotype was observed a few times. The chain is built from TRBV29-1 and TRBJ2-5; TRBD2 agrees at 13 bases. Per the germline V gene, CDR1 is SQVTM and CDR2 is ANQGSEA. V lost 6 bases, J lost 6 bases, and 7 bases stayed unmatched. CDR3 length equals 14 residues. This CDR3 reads CSVLLAGGRQTQYF. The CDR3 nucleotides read TGCAGCGTCTTACTAGCGGGAGGGCGGCAGACCCAGTACTTC. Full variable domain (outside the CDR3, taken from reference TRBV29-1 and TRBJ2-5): SAVISQKPSRDICQRGTSLTIQCQVDSQVTMMFWYRQQPGQSLTLIATANQGSEATYESGFVIDKFPISRPNLTFSTLTVSNMSPEDSSIYLCSVLLAGGRQTQYFGPGTRLLVL.

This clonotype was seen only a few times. CDR3 sequence (DNA): TGTGCCAGCAGCAAGGGACAGGACACTGAAGCTTTCTTT. Protein product: CASSKGQDTEAFF. This rearrangement joins TRBV7-6 to TRBJ1-1; 8 bases fit TRBD1. Germline CDR1 reads SGHVS; CDR2 reads FNYEAQ. V lost 5 bases and J lost 3; bases outside the gene matches: 2. The CDR3 has 13 amino acids. The full variable domain, in which reference TRBV7-6 and TRBJ1-1 provide the parts outside the CDR3, is GAGVSQSPRYKVTKRGQDVALRCDPISGHVSLYWYRQALGQGPEFLTYFNYEAQQDKSGLPNDRFSAERPEGSISTLTIQRTEQRDSAMYRCASSKGQDTEAFFGQGTRLTVV.

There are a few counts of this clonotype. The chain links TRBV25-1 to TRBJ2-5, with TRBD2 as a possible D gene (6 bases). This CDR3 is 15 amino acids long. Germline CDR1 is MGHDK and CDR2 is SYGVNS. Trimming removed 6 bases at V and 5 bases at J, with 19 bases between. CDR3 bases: TGTGCCAGCAGCCCCCGACCCCAAGGAGGGGAGACCCAGTACTTC. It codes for CASSPRPQGGETQYF.

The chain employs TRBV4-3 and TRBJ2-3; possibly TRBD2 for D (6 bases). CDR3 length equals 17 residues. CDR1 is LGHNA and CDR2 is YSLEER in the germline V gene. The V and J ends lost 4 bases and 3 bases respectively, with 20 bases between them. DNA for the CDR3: TGCGCCAGCAGCCCTCGGGTTATGGGAGGACGGACAGATACGCAGTATTTT. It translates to CASSPRVMGGRTDTQYF.

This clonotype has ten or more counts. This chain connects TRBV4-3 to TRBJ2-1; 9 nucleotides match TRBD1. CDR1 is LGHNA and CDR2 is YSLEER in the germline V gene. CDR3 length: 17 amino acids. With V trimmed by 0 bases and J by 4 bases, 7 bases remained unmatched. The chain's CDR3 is CASSQDRRTGVYNEQFF. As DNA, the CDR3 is TGCGCCAGCAGCCAAGACAGAAGGACAGGGGTGTACAATGAGCAGTTCTTC.

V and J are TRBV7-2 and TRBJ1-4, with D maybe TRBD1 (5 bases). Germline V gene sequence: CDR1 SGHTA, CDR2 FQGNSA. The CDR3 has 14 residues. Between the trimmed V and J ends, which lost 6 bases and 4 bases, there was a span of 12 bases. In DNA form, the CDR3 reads TGTGCCAGCAGGCGGGGGGTATTTAATGAAAAACTGTTTTTT. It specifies CASRRGVFNEKLFF.

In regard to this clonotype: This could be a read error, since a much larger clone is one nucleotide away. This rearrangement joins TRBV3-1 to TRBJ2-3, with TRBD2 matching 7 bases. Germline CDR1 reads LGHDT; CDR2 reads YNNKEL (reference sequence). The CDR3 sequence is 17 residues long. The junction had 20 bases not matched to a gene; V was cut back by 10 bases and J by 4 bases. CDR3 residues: CAISPQKAGIAADTQYF. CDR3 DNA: TGTGCCATCAGTCCGCAAAAAGCGGGGATAGCGGCAGATACGCAGTATTTT.

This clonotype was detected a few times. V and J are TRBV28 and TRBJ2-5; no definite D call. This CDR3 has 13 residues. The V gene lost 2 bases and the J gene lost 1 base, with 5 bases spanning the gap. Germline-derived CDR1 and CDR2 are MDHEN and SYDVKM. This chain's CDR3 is CASSLIGQETQYF. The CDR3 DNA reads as TGTGCCAGCAGTTTAATTGGCCAAGAGACCCAGTACTTC.

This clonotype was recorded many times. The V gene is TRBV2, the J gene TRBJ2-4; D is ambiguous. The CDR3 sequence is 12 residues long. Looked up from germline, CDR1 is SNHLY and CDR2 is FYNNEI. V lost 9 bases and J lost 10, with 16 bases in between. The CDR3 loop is CARKQNGNIQYF. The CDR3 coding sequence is TGTGCCAGAAAACAGAATGGAAATATTCAGTACTTC.

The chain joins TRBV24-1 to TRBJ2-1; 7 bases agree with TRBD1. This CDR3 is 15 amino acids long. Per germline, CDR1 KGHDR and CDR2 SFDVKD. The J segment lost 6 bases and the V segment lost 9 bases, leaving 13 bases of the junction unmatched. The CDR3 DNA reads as TGTGCCACCGGATACCCGGGACAGAGCTTCAATGAGCAGTTCTTC. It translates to CATGYPGQSFNEQFF.

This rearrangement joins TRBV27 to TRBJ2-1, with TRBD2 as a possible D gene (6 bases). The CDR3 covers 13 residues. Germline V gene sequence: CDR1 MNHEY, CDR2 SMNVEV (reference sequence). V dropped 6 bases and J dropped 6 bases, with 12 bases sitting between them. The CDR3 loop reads CASRGTSTNEQFF. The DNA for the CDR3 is TGTGCCAGCAGGGGAACTAGCACCAATGAGCAGTTCTTC.

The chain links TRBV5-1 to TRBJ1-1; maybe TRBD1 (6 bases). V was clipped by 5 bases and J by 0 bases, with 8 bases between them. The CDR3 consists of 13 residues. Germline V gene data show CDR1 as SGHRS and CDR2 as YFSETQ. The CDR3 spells CASSRTVNTEAFF. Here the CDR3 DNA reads TGCGCCAGCAGTCGGACAGTGAACACTGAAGCTTTCTTT.

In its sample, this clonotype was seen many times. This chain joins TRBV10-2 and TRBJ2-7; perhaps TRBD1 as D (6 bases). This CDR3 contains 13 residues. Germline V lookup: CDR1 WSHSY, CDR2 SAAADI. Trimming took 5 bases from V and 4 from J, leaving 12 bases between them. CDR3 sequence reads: CASSQGQPYEQYF. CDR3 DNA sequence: TGCGCCAGCAGTCAGGGACAACCATACGAGCAGTACTTC.

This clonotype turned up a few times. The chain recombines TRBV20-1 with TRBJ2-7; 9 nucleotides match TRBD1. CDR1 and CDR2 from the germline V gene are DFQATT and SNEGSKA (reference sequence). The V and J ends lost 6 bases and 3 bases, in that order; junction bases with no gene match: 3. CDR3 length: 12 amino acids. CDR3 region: CSAQGQGYEQYF. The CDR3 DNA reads TGCAGTGCCCAGGGACAGGGCTACGAGCAGTACTTC.